This record concerns one T cell receptor (beta chain) sequence. No antigen is known for it. A read error may account for a junction end that differs from germline. The sample belongs to a study of tumor and adjacent non-tumor tissue in lung cancer. The overall study: Patients comprised roughly 12 adenocarcinoma, 2 squamous cell carcinoma and 1 small cell lung cancer. Each sample yielded around 4 million productive TCRbeta reads on average. Findings and caveats of the study: Tumor TCR diversity, when higher, was linked to shorter survival. Significantly higher TCR diversity was found in tumor than normal lung.

The library came from three nested PCR rounds adapted from ARM-PCR protocols. TCRdb independently ran MiXCR on the multiplex PCR reads; one entry per CDR3 protein. The sample carries some 100,000 distinct CDR3 sequences, over 55% recorded once. No cell sorting was done before RNA was extracted from the tissue. This non-tumor lung sample came from over 3 cm beyond the tumor edge. Germline CDR1 and CDR2: SQVTM and ANQGSEA. CDR3 length equals 11 residues. The chain is built from TRBV29-1 and TRBJ2-7; D is uncertain. The receptor was isolated from a man younger than 45 with non-small cell lung cancer. Material for sequencing was distant non-tumor lung tissue. CDR3 DNA sequence: TGCAGCGCTGCAGGTACCCACGAGCAGGACTTC. Residues: CSAAGTHEQDF.